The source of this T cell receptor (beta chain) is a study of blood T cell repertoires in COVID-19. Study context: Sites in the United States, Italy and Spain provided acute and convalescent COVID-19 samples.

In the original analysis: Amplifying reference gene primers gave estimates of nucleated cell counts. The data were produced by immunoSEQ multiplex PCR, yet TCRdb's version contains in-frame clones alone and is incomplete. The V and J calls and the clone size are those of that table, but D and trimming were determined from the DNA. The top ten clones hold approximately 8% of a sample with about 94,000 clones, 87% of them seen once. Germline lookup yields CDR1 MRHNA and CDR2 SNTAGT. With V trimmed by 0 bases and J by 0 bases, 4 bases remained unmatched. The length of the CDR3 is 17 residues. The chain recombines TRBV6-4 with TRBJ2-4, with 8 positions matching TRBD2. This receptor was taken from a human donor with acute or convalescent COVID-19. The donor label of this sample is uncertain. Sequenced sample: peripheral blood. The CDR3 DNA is TGTGCCAGCAGTGACTCAGCTAGCGGGTTAGCCAAAAACATTCAGTACTTC. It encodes CASSDSASGLAKNIQYF.